What follows describes a single T cell receptor (beta chain). Its target is not known. The DNA is left out, because the CDR3 cannot be placed on it with certainty; the CDR3 is given as TCRdb lists it. This sample was included in a study of early T cells in non-severe SARS-CoV-2 infection. As for the study in general: The sequenced material was bulk RNA from unsorted whole blood, and its chains were unpaired. Findings and limits, study-wide: VDJdb matching skewed toward anti-spike CD8 responses, missing private and CD4 specificities.

As part of library construction, unique molecular identifiers were attached to individual cDNA molecules. Each CDR3 protein is one row after TCRdb ran MiXCR on the 5' RACE reads. The table lists some 85,000 distinct CDR3 sequences, roughly 13% of them singletons, with 1.4% in the top ten. The CDR3 extends over 15 residues, inclusive of both ends. Germline CDR1 WNHNN, CDR2 SYGVQD (reference sequence). Sequenced sample: whole blood. This rearrangement joins TRBV10-1 to TRBJ2-3; the tabulated D call, TRBD1, remains unverified against the DNA. The TCR was taken from an adult who was a healthcare worker with PCR-confirmed SARS-CoV-2 infection or an uninfected control (not recorded which). CDR3 region: CASSSSTGRTDTQYF.